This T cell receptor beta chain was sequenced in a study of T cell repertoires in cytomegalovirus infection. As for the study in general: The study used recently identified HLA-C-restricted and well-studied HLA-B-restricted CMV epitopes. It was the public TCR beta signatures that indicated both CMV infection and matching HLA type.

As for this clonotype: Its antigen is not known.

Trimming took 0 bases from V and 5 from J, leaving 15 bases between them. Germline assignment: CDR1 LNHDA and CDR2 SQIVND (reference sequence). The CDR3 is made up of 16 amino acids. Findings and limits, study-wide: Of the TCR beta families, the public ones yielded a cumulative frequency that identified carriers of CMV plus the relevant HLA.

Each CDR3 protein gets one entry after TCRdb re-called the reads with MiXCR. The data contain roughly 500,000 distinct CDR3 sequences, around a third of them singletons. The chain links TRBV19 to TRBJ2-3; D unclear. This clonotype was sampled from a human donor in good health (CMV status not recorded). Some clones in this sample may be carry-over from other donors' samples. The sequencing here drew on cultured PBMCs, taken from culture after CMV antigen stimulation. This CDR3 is CASSIDHTHPKDTQYF. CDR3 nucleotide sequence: TGTGCCAGTAGTATAGATCACACACACCCCAAAGATACGCAGTATTTT.